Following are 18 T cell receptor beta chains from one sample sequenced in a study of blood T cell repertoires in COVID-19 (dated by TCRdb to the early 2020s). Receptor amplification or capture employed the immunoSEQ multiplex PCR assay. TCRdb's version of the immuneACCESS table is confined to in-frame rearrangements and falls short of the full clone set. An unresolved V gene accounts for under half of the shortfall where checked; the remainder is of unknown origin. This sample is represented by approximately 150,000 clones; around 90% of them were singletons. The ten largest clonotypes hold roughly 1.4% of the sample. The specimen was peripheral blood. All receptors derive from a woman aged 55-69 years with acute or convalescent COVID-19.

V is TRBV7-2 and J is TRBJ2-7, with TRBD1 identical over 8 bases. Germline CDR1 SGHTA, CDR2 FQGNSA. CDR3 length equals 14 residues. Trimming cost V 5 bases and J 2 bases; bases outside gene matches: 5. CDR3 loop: CASSQRTGPYEQYF. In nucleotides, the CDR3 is TGTGCCAGCAGCCAGCGGACAGGGCCCTACGAGCAGTACTTC.

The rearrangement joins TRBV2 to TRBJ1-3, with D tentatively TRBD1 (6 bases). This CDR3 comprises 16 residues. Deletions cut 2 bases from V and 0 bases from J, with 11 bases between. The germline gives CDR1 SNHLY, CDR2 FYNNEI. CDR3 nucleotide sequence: TGTGCCAGCAGTGAATTAAGGGGGACCTCTGGAAACACCATATATTTT. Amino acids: CASSELRGTSGNTIYF.

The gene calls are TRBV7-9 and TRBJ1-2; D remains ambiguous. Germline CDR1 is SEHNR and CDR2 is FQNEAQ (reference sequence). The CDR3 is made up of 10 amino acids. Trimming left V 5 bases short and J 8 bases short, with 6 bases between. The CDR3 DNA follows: TGTGCCAGCAGCCCCGGGGGCTACACCTTC. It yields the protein CASSPGGYTF.

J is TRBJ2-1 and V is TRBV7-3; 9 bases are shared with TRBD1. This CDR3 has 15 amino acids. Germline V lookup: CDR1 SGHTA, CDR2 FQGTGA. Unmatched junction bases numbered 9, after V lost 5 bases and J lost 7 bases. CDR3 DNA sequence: TGTGCCAGCAGCATGACCTACGGGACAGGGAATGAGCAGTTCTTC. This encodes CASSMTYGTGNEQFF.

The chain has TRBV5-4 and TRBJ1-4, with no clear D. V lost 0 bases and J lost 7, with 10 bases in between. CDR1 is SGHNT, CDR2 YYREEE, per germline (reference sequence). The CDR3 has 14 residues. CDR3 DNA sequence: TGTGCCAGCAGCTTGGATCAGAGGGCTGAAAAACTGTTTTTT. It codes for CASSLDQRAEKLFF.

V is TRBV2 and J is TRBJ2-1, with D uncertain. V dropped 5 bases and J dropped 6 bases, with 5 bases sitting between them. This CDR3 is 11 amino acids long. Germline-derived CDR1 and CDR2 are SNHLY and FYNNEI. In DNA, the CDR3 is TGTGCCAGCAGTCCCTCCAATGAGCAGTTCTTC. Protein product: CASSPSNEQFF.

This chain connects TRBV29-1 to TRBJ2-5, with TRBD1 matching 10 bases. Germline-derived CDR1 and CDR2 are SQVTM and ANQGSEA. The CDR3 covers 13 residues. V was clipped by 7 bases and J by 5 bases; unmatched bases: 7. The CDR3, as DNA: TGCAGCGGGTTGACAGGGGGCAGGGAGACCCAGTACTTC. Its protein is CSGLTGGRETQYF.

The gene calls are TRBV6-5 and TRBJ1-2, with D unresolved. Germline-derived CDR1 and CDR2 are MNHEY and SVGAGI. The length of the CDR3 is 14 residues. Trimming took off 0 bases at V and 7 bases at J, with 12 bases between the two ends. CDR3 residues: CASSYSPDRGGYTF. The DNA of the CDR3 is TGTGCCAGCAGTTACTCCCCTGACCGCGGTGGCTACACCTTC.

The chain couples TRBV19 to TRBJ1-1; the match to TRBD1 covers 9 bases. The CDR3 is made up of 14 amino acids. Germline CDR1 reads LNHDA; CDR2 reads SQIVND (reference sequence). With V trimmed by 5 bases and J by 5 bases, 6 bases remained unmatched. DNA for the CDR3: TGTGCCAGTAGTCTCGGGACAGGGCGTACTGAAGCTTTCTTT. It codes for CASSLGTGRTEAFF.

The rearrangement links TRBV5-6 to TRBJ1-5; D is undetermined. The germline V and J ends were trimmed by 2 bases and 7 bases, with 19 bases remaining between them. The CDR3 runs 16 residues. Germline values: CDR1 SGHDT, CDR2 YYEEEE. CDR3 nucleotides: TGTGCCAGCAGCTTACTGCGGGCCCCGGCAAACCAGCCCCAGCATTTT. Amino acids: CASSLLRAPANQPQHF.

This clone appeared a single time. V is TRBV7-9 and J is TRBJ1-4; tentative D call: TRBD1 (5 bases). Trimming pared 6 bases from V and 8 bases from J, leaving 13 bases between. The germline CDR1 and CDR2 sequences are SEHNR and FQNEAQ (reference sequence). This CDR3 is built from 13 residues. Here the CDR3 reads CASSAGPREKLFF. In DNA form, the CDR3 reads TGTGCCAGCAGTGCGGGACCCAGAGAAAAACTGTTTTTT.

CDR3 residues: CASRAHSGNTEAFF. CDR3 bases: TGTGCCAGCAGGGCCCACAGCGGGAACACTGAAGCTTTCTTT. The V call is TRBV6-6, the J call TRBJ1-1; no clear D gene. Germline V CDR1 and CDR2: MNHNY, SVGAGI (reference sequence). CDR3 size: 14 residues. The germline V and J ends were trimmed by 6 bases and 1 base, with 12 bases remaining between them.

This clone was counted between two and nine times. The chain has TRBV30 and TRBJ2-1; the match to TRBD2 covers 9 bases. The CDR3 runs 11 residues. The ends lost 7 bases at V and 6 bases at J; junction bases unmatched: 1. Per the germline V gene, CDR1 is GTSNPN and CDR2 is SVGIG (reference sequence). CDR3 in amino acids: CASGLANEQFF. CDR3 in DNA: TGTGCCTCGGGACTAGCCAATGAGCAGTTCTTC.

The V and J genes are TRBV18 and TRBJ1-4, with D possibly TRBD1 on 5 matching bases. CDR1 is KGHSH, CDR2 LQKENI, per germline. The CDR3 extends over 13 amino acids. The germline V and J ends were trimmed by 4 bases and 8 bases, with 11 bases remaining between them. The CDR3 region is CASSQQTEEKLFF. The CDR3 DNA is TGTGCCAGCTCACAGCAGACAGAGGAAAAACTGTTTTTT.

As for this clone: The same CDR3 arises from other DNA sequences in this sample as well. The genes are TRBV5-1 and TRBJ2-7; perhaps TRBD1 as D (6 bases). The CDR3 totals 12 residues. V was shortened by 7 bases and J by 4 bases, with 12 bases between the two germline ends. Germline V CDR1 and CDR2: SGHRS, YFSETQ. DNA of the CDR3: TGCGCCAGCTCCTTACAGGGATACGAGCAGTACTTC. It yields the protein CASSLQGYEQYF.

The CDR3 nucleotides are TGTGCCAGCAGCCAAGCAAACAGACATAATGGCTACACCTTC. The encoded protein is CASSQANRHNGYTF. The rearrangement links TRBV3-1 (or the pseudogene TRBV3-2) to TRBJ1-2; D not resolved. Trimming took 1 base from V and 6 from J, leaving 12 bases between them. Germline V lookup: CDR1 LGHDT, CDR2 YNNKEL (reference sequence). The CDR3 extends over 14 amino acids.

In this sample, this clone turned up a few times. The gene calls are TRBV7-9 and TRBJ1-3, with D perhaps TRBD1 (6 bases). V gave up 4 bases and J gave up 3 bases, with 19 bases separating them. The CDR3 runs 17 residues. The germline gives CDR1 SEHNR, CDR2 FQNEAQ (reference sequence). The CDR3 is CASSSTGGGAYGNTIYF. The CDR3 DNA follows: TGTGCCAGCAGCTCCACCGGCGGGGGGGCGTATGGAAACACCATATATTTT.

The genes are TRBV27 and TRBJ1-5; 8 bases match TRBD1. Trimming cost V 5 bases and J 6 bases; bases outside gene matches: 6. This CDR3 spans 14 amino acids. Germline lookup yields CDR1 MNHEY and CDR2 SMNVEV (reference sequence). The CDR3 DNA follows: TGTGCCAGCAGTCAACGACAGGGGTCTCAGCCCCAGCATTTT. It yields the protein CASSQRQGSQPQHF.